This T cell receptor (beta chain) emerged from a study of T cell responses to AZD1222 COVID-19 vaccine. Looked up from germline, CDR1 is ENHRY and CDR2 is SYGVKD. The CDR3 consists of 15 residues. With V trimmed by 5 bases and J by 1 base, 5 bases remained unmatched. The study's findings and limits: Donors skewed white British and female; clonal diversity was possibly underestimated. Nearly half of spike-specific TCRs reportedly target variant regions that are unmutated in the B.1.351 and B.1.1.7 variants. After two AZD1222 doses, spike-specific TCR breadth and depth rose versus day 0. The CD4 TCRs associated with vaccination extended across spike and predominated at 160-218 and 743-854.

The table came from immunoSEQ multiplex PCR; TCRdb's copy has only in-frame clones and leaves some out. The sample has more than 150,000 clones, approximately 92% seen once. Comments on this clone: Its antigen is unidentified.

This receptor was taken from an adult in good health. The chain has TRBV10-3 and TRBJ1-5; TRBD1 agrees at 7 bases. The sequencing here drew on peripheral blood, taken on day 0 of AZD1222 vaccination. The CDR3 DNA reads TGTGCCATCAGTTGGGACAGAGGCAGCAATCAGCCCCAGCATTTT. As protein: CAISWDRGSNQPQHF.